This paragraph covers one T cell receptor beta chain sequence. Its antigen specificity is not known. The germline V gene yields MDHEN for CDR1 and SYDVKM for CDR2. From the cysteine up to the phenylalanine, the CDR3 has a length of 16 residues. Left in the record is the CDR3 DNA by itself, 48 bases read in frame from the first base. A distance of 16 bases separates the germline ends of V and J, which lose 3 bases and 1 base respectively. The cohort was made up of about 610 healthy bone marrow donors. At the time of sampling, every cohort member was nominally healthy, though immune exposures that went unrecorded were likely present. The donor was CMV seronegative and belonged to the group of 320 or so seronegative cohort members. A peripheral blood sample was provided by each donor, and peripheral blood mononuclear cells were used for TCR beta sequencing. Genomic DNA extraction from the blood cell samples was performed with the Qiagen DNeasy Blood Extraction Kit.

This entry is derived from a study of cytomegalovirus exposure and HLA in healthy donors (dated by TCRdb to 2015 to 2018). In the study overall: An earlier analysis of several hundred of the donors reported 250 to 350 Gb of sequence data and some 120 million unique TCR beta sequences from 150 million to 200 million T cells. All discovery cohort repertoires had been generated on a single sequencing platform. Roughly 290 gigabases of sequencing data and around 85 million unique TCR sequences made up an early release that covered several hundred HLA-typed donors. The study used immunosequencing to profile the T cell repertoires of about 670 subjects and linked those repertoires to cytomegalovirus serostatus. A later genetic analysis used genome-wide SNP genotypes for about three fifths of the 666 donors, treating that subset as a discovery cohort. High-throughput TCR immunosequencing, statistical association of individual TCRs with disease status, and machine learning were combined to predict cytomegalovirus infection status. HLA typing covered class I and class II loci at four-digit resolution. A later analysis re-examined previously published TCR beta repertoires from just over 650 donors and added high-resolution HLA genotyping to investigate patterns of TCR occurrence. The genetic ancestry cluster associated with self-reported Caucasian donors included about 81% of the approximately 400 genotyped donors. A separate validation cohort of 100 to 150 different subjects was used in addition to the roughly 700-subject first cohort. About 5 DR-DQ haplotypes were handled as single units for association and clustering, since linkage in the cohort was strong. Donor age, sex, ethnicity and CMV serostatus were compiled alongside the repertoire data. Among approximately 370 genotyped donors of the cohort, an average of approximately 240,000 unique TCR beta nucleotide sequences was sequenced per donor, of which about 19% were non-productive. The study aimed to test whether signatures of past pathogen exposure could be identified by cataloging public T cell receptors. The number of donors typed differed by locus, with 629-630 for A, B, C, DRB1 and DQB1, around 500 for DQA1, 600 to 610 for DPA1, and approximately 470 for DPB1. Rather than using new phenotypic data, the later analysis identified candidate immune exposures from TCR beta sequences and from how often those sequences occurred across donors. In an earlier analysis of 587 of the donors, high-throughput TCR beta sequencing was used to judge whether each TCR beta V gene segment behaved as functional or pseudogenic. What the work shows at the level of the full study, not this receptor alone: Specific HLA alleles were associated with roughly 16,000 TCR beta sequences at a false discovery rate of 0.05 in a later analysis. According to a later analysis, parvovirus B19, influenza, CMV and Epstein-Barr virus appeared linked to several top co-occurrence clusters. According to a later analysis, most CMV-associated TCR beta chains appeared to be HLA-restricted, and the HLA associations seemed to be driven largely by CMV exposure. In a later analysis, HLA-associated TCR beta chains were found to be more clonally expanded and to have lower generation probabilities than equally common non-associated chains. The sequencing pipeline was judged likely to have produced a cluster of highly shared sequence variants as a technical artifact. While some public TCRs were present in many individuals, most TCR sequences turned up only very rarely across donors. Because HLA typing was unavailable for some donors at each locus, only the typed subset was used in association tests. Some IMGT-functional V segments, including TRBV6-2 and TRBV6-3, could not be distinguished by the 87-base-pair reads and were therefore excluded. Presence/absence analyses assumed roughly uniform sequencing depth across donors, an assumption that may not hold. About 15 rarely observed V segments, including chromosome 9 orphons, were excluded from the earlier analysis of several hundred of the donors because counts were too low. A few of the identified cytomegalovirus-associated TCR beta chains were confirmed in vitro to be specific for cytomegalovirus antigens. The classifier was reported to diagnose cytomegalovirus status with high specificity and sensitivity in both the original cohort and the validation cohort. A later analysis found that TCR association rates varied across HLA loci, with DRB1 alleles showing the most associated TCRs and HLA-C alleles the fewest. This cohort had only TCR beta chains sequenced, and the lack of alpha or paired-chain data limited which features could be detected. A later genetic analysis reported fewer N-insertions in productive TCRs among donors in an Asian-associated ancestry cluster than the roughly 650-donor mean. According to the authors, the approach could potentially be generalized to other disease states and immunological phenotypes. A further reported finding was that TCR beta sequences accurately predicted the HLA-A and HLA-B alleles for most subjects in the first cohort. The only immune exposure information available for the cohort was CMV serostatus. Correlated functional status among segregating V segments might reflect linkage disequilibrium, but an unknown experimental factor could not be ruled out. When HLA alleles, especially DR and DQ, strongly co-occurred, attributing TCR associations to individual alleles was difficult. In the study, 150 to 200 TCR beta chains were listed as associated with cytomegalovirus. An earlier analysis of around 600 of the donors showed that most TCR beta V segments appeared in productive rearrangements either about 87% or about 30% of the time, which broadly matched IMGT annotations. V-gene and J-gene trimming of TCR beta chains was associated with a missense DCLRE1C variant in a later genetic analysis, and the association was replicated in an independent cohort.

Libraries were prepared through the immunoSEQ multiplex PCR assay. A mixture of 60 forward primers for TCR Vbeta segments and 13 reverse primers for TCR Jbeta segments was used in the multiplex PCR. The CDR3 region of rearranged TCR beta genes was amplified from genomic DNA with a multiplex PCR assay. The Illumina HiSeq System was used to sequence the amplified TCR beta libraries as 87-base-pair reads. For the original study's pipeline: Across the 670 or so repertoires, a later analysis counted roughly 84 million unique TCR beta chains, some 11 million of which were shared by at least two donors. Raw reads were error-corrected and collapsed into unique sequences by a nearest-neighbor algorithm in which closely related sequences were merged to remove PCR and sequencing errors. CDR3 sequences were aligned to IMGT reference sequences to assign V, D and J gene segments. For a sequence to be retained, at least a six-nucleotide match to both a V gene segment and a J gene segment was required. Rearrangements were classified as productive when the CDR3 lacked stop codons and remained in frame with V and J, and all other rearrangements were classified as non-productive. Following IMGT convention, CDR3 was defined as the stretch from the second conserved V-encoded cysteine to the conserved J-encoded phenylalanine. In an earlier analysis of just under 600 of the donors, sequences lacking an unambiguous match to a single V gene segment were excluded. An earlier analysis of 550 to 650 of the donors classified V segments as functional when productive rearrangements were above 56.7% and as segregating when the standard deviation between donors was above 5%. A statistical classification framework was built to diagnose cytomegalovirus status from the catalog of TCR beta chain sequences. A later analysis assigned V and J genes by comparing TCR nucleotide sequences with IMGT/GENE-DB human TR gene sequences. Using the TCRdist pipeline, a later analysis assigned CDR3 sequences along with most-parsimonious VDJ recombination scenarios. In a later analysis, every TCR beta chain was defined by the combination of its CDR3 amino acid sequence and its V-gene family, and reads without a unique V-gene family were dropped. In a later analysis, fewer than 600 highly shared, low-generation-probability nucleotide sequences were removed to address suspected cross-contamination and a sequencing artifact. For each public chain, a later analysis derived a clonal expansion index from normalized ranks of inferred template counts within each repertoire. Generation probabilities in a later analysis came from a VDJ recombination model fitted to out-of-frame rearrangements, and those results were checked against IGoR. In a later analysis, hypergeometric tests were used to score TCR-TCR, TCR-HLA and TCR-CMV co-occurrence, with a repertoire-size bias correction applied to TCR pairs. In a later analysis, false discovery rates were estimated by permuting HLA or CMV assignments 20 times. A later analysis grouped co-occurring TCRs with DBSCAN, adding TCRdist sequence similarity when clustering within HLA-allele-positive subsets. Repertoires with fewer than 30,000 or more than 120,000 public chains were left out of co-occurrence clustering, as were five repertoires with anomalous nucleotide sharing. Not all clones reach the TCRdb copy of this immuneACCESS table, which keeps in-frame sequences only. Checked studies attribute under half of the gap to unresolved V genes and leave the rest unexplained. V, J and clone size reflect that table, while D and trimming were determined from the DNA. The sample's table covers around 80,000 clones. About 0.83% of the sample rests with the top ten.

This TCR came from a boy aged 10-17 years in good health and CMV-seronegative. The specimen sequenced was PBMCs. The rearrangement combines TRBV28 with TRBJ2-7; the D gene is possibly TRBD1, with 6 bases matching. The CDR3 region: CASSFADRYTSYEQYF. At the DNA level, the sequence is TGTGCCAGCAGTTTTGCCGACAGGTATACTTCCTACGAGCAGTACTTC.